The TCR beta chain under discussion was sequenced for a study of T-cell memory formation after mild COVID-19. CDR3 length: 14 amino acids. With 7 bases clipped from V and 9 bases from J, the junction kept 10 bases outside the gene matches. Per the germline V gene, CDR1 is MNHEY and CDR2 is SMNVEV (reference sequence). General study findings and limits: Second-wave clones reaching peak frequency on day 37 lacked confirmed SARS-CoV-2 specificity.

This clonotype was seen a few times. Its antigen is as yet unknown. TCRdb fed the 5' RACE reads into MiXCR, producing one record per CDR3 protein. The sample records 350,000 to 450,000 distinct CDR3 sequences, 13% to 15% being singletons. Material: PBMCs or a T cell subset sorted from them (not recorded which). This receptor was obtained from a man aged 18 to 29 who had mild COVID-19 (a few samples of this study predate the infection). Cell type and time point are not known. V gene TRBV27 combines with J gene TRBJ2-1; 9 bases are a match to TRBD2. The CDR3, as DNA: TGTGCCAGCATCCAGCGGGGGGAGTTCGGTGAGCAGTTCTTC. It codes for CASIQRGEFGEQFF.